The present T cell receptor (beta chain) was sequenced within a study of vaccination effects on CD4 cells after COVID-19 (dated by TCRdb to 2022 to 2024). Background on the whole study: Participants received two doses of either the BNT162b2 or the mRNA-1273 mRNA SARS-CoV-2 vaccine. Cultures from other donors in the study were sequenced using the Oncomine TCR Beta short-read assay on an Illumina iSeq 100. A total of 10 COVID-19 convalescent patients and 4 SARS-CoV-2-naive healthy vaccine recipients were included in the full study. SARS-CoV-2 spike-specific CD4+ TCR repertoires were compared before and after mRNA vaccination in COVID-19 convalescent patients and in infection-naive vaccine recipients.

The library was built by means of the immunoSEQ multiplex PCR assay. TCR beta CDR3 sequencing was performed on DNA from the cultured, isolated CD4+ T cells. The authors processed their data as follows. Non-productive TCR sequences were removed and reads were trimmed to the CDR3 region, keeping CDR3s of at least 7 amino acids. The MANAFEST web app was used to pick out antigen-specific clonotypes by comparing their expansion in peptide wells with that in reference cultures. To count as positive, a clone had to show expansion at FDR<0.05 compared with the reference and with all other wells, an odds ratio above 5, and a frequency above 0.1% in two replicate wells. Clonotypes significantly expanded in SARS-CoV-2 spike wells and in at least one common cold coronavirus spike condition were defined as cross-reactive. CDR3 similarity was assessed by Levenshtein distance with the stringdist R package, and unrooted trees were built with ape in R 3.6.1. Held by TCRdb, this immuneACCESS table contains in-frame sequences only and omits some clones. Under half of the omission traces to an unresolved V gene where checked; the cause of the rest is unknown. The V and J calls and clone size come from that table; D and trimming were worked out from the DNA. Recorded for this sample are about 79,000 clones; around 70% of them occurred a single time. Of the sample, roughly 1.8% is held by the ten largest clones.

Concerning this clone: Which antigen it targets is not known. No base qualities exist here, and no much larger clone lies one base off it.

Trimming removed 2 bases from V and 2 bases from J, leaving 12 bases between the germline ends. The CDR3 sequence holds 15 residues, the cysteine and phenylalanine included. The entry retains the CDR3 DNA only, 45 bases that are in frame from base 1. CDR1 and CDR2, looked up from the germline V gene, are MNHEY and SVGEGT. The investigation overall reported the following: In healthy vaccine recipients, vaccine-induced clones were almost all SARS-CoV-2 mono-reactive, with only 1 of 255 being cross-reactive with common cold coronaviruses. Clones induced by infection and clones induced by vaccination both contracted markedly at late timepoints after vaccination, which fits with T cell responses waning over time. The study was limited by a small number of convalescent patients and lacked early post-infection timepoints.

The ViraFEST assay stimulated PBMC with viral peptide pools and then used TCR sequencing to identify antigen-specific CD4+ T cell clonotypes by expansion. After about 9 days of culture, CD4+ T cells were isolated with the EasySep CD4+ T cell isolation kit. None of the healthy vaccine recipients had a prior SARS-CoV-2 infection, which was confirmed by nucleocapsid antibody tests that came back negative both before and after vaccination. Each well held two million PBMC cultured in IMDM containing approximately 5% human AB serum, 8.5 to 10 IU/ml IL-2 and gentamicin, along with around 9.1 ug/ml peptides. On days 3 and 7, half of the culture medium was replaced with fresh IL-2-containing medium. Unless otherwise noted, each peptide stimulation condition was cultured in triplicate wells. Using Ficoll-Paque Plus gradient centrifugation, PBMC were separated from whole blood and then either used fresh or cryopreserved at -140C. The overlapping peptide pools covered the spike proteins of SARS-CoV-2 as well as those of the common cold coronaviruses HCoV-NL63, HCoV-OC43 and HCoV-229E. The QIAamp micro DNA kit was used to extract genomic DNA from the cultured CD4+ T cells.

The clonotype was recovered from a human donor who received a COVID-19 vaccine. The source was CD4+ T cells from PBMCs cultured with HCoV-229E spike peptides, collected before COVID-19 vaccination. What the cell subset or site label conveys for this sample: HCoV-229E spike overlapping peptide pool stimulation. The sequence joins TRBV6-2 or TRBV6-3 to TRBJ1-1, with a weak D call of TRBD1 (5 bases match). The DNA is as follows: TGTGCCAGCAGTTACCAAGGGACTGCCAACACTGAAGCTTTCTTT. Its amino acids are CASSYQGTANTEAFF.